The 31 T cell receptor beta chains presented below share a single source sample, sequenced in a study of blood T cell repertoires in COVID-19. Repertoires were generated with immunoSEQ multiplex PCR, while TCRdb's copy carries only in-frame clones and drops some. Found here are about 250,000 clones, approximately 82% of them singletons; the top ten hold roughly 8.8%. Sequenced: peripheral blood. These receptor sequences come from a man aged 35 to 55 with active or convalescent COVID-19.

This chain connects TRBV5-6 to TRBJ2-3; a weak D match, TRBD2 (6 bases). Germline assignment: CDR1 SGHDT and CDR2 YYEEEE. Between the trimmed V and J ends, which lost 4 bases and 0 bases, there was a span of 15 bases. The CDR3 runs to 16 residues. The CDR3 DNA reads TGTGCCAGCAGCCCGGGACTCCCAGGTAGCACAGATACGCAGTATTTT. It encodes CASSPGLPGSTDTQYF.

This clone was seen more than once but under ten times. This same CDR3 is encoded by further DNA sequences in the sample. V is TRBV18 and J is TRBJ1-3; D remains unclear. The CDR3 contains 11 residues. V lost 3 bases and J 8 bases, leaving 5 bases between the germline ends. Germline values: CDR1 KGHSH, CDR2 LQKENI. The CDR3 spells CASSPGDTIYF. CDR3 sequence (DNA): TGTGCCAGCTCACCCGGGGACACCATATATTTT.

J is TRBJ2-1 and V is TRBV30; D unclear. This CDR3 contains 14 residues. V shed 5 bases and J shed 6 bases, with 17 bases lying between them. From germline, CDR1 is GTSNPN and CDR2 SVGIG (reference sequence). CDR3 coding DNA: TGTGCCTGGGAACTACTTAGAGCAGCCAATGAGCAGTTCTTC. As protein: CAWELLRAANEQFF.

As DNA, the CDR3 is TGTGCCTGGAGTGACCGGGGGTTAAATCAGCCCCAGCATTTT. This encodes CAWSDRGLNQPQHF. The rearrangement uses TRBV30 and TRBJ1-5; D is possibly TRBD1 (5 bases). This CDR3 has 14 residues. The ends were cut back, 1 base at V and 4 bases at J, with 11 bases in the middle. Per the germline V gene, CDR1 is GTSNPN and CDR2 is SVGIG (reference sequence).

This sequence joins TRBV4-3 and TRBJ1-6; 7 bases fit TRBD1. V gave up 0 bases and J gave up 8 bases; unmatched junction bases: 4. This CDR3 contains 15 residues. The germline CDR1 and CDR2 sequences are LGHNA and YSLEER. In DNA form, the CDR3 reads TGCGCCAGCAGCCAAGAGTACAGGGGTGATTCACCCCTCCACTTT. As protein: CASSQEYRGDSPLHF.

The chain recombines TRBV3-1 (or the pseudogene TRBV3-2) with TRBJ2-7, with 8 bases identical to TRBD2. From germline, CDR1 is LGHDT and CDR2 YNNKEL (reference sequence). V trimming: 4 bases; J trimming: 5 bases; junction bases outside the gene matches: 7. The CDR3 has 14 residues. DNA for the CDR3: TGTGCCAGCAGCCCCGGACTAGCTTCGGACGAGCAGTACTTC. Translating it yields CASSPGLASDEQYF.

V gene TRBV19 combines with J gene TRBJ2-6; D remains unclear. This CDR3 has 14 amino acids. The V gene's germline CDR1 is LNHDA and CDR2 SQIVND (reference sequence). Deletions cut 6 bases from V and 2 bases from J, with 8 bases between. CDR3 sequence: CASRGGPGANVLTF. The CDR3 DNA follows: TGTGCCAGTAGGGGTGGGCCTGGGGCCAACGTCCTGACTTTC. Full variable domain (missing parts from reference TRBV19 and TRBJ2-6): DGGITQSPKYLFRKEGQNVTLSCEQNLNHDAMYWYRQDPGQGLRLIYYSQIVNDFQKGDIAEGYSVSREKKESFPLTVTSAQKNPTAFYLCASRGGPGANVLTFGAGSRLTVL.

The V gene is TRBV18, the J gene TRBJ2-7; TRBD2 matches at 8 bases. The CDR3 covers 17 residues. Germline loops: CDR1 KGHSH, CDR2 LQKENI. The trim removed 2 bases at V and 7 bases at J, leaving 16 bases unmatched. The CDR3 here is CASSPGSGAGAYVEQYF. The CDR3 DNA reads TGTGCCAGCTCACCAGGGAGCGGAGCGGGGGCCTACGTGGAGCAGTACTTC.

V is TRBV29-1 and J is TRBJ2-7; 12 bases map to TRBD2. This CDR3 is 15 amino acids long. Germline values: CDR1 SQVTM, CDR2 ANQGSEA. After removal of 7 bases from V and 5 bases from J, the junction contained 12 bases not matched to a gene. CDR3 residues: CSARGLAGRKDEQYF. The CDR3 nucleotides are TGCAGCGCTCGTGGACTAGCGGGGCGCAAGGACGAGCAGTACTTC.

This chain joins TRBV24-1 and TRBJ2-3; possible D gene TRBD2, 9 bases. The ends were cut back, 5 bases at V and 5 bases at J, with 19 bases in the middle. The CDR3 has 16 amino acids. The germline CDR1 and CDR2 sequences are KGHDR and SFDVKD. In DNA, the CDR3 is TGTGCCACCAGTGTTAGCCTAGCGGGGACAGGAGATACGCAGTATTTT. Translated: CATSVSLAGTGDTQYF.

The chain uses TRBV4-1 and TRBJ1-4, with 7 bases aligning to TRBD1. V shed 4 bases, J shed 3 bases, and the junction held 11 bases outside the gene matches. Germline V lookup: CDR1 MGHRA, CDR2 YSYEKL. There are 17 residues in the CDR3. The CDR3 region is CASSLSGRTGANEKLFF. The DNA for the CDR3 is TGCGCCAGCAGCCTCTCGGGCCGGACAGGAGCTAATGAAAAACTGTTTTTT.

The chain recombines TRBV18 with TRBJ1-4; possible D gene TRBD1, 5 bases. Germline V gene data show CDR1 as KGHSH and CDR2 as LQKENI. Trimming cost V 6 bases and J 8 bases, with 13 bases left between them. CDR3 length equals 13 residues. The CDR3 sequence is CASSRDQGEKLFF. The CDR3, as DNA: TGTGCCAGCTCGCGGGACCAGGGAGAAAAACTGTTTTTT.

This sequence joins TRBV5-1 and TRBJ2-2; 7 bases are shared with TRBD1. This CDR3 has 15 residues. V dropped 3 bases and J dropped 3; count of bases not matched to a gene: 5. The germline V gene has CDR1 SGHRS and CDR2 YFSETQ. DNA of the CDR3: TGCGCCAGCAGCTCGACAGGGTCCGACACCGGGGAGCTGTTTTTT. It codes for CASSSTGSDTGELFF.

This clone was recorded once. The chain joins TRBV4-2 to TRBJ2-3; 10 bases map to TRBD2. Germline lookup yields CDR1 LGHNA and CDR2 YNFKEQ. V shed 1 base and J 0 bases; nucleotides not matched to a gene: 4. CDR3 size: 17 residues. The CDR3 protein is CASSQGLAGESTDTQYF. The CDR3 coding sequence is TGTGCCAGCAGCCAAGGGCTAGCGGGAGAGAGCACAGATACGCAGTATTTT.

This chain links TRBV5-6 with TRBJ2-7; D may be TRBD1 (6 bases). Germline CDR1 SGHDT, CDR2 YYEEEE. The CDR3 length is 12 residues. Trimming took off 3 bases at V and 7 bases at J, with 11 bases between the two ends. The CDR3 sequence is CASSWGQGEQYF. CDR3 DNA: TGTGCCAGCAGCTGGGGGCAGGGGGAGCAGTACTTC.

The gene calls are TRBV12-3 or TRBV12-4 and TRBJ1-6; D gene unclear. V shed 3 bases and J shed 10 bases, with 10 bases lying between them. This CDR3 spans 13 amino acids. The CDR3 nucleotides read TGTGCCAGCAGTTTGGGGAGCAACTCACCCCTCCACTTT. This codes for CASSLGSNSPLHF.

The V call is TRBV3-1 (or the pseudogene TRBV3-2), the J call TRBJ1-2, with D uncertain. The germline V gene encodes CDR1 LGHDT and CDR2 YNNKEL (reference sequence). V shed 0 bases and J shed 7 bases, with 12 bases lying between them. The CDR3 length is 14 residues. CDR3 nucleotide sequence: TGTGCCAGCAGCCAAGATGGCTCGAGGGCTGGCTACACCTTC. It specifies CASSQDGSRAGYTF.

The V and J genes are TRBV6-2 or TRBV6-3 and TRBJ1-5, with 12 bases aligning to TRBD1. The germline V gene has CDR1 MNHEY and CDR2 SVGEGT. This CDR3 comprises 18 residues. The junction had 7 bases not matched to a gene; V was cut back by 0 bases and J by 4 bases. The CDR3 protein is CASSYSPGQGAWNQPQHF. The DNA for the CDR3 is TGTGCCAGCAGTTACTCCCCGGGACAGGGGGCGTGGAATCAGCCCCAGCATTTT.

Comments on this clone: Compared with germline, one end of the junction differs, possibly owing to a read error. The CDR3: CALGGRGLDEQFF. The CDR3 DNA reads TGCGCCCTGGGCGGGAGAGGATTGGATGAGCAGTTCTTC. The J gene is TRBJ2-1, the V gene TRBV30, with 7 bases aligning to TRBD2. The CDR3 has 13 amino acids. Germline V gene lookup returns CDR1 GTSNPN and CDR2 SVGIG (reference sequence).

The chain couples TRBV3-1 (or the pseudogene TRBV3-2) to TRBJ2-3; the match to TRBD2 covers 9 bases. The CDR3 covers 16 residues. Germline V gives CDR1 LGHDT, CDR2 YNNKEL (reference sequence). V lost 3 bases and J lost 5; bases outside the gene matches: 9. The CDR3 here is CASSQYSGGLGDTQYF. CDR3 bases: TGTGCCAGCAGCCAGTATAGCGGGGGCTTGGGAGATACGCAGTATTTT.

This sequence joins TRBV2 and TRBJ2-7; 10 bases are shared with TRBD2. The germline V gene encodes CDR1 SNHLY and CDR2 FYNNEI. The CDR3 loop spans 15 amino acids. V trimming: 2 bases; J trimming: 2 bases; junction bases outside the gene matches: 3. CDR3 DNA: TGTGCCAGCAGTGAAACTAGCGGGGTAACCTACGAGCAGTACTTC. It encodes CASSETSGVTYEQYF.

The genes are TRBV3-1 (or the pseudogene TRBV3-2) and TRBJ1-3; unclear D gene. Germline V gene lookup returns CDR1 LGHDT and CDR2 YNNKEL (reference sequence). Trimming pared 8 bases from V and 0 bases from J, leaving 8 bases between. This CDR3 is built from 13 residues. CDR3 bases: TGTGCCAGCTACAGCTACTCTGGAAACACCATATATTTT. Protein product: CASYSYSGNTIYF.

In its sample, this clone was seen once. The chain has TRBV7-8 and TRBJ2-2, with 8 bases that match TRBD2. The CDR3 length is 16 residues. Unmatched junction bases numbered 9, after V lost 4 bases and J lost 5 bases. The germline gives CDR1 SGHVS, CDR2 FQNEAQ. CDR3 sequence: CASSYPDRGGTGELFF. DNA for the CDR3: TGTGCCAGCAGCTACCCGGACCGGGGGGGTACCGGGGAGCTGTTTTTT.

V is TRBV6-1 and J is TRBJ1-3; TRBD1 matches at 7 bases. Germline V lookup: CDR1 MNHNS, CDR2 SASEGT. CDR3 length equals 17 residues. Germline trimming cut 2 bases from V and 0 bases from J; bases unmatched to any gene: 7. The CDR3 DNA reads TGTGCCAGCAGTGAAAGGACAGGTTATTTCTCTGGAAACACCATATATTTT. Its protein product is CASSERTGYFSGNTIYF.

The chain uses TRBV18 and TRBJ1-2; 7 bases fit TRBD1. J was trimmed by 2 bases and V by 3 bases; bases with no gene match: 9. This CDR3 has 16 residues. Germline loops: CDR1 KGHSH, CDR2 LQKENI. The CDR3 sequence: CASSPRLVGQNYGYTF. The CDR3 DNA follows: TGTGCCAGCTCACCTCGACTAGTGGGACAGAACTATGGCTACACCTTC.

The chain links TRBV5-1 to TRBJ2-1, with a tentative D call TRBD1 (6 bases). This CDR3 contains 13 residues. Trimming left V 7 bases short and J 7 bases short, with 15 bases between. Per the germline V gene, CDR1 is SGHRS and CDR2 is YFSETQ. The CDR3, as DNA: TGCGCCAGCGTGGGGGACCAGGGGAATGAGCAGTTCTTC. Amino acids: CASVGDQGNEQFF.

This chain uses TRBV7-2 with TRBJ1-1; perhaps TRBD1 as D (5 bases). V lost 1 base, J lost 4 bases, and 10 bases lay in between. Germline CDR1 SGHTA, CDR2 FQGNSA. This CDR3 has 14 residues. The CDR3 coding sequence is TGTGCCAGCAGCTTAGGAGCTGGGGCCACTGAAGCTTTCTTT. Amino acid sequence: CASSLGAGATEAFF.

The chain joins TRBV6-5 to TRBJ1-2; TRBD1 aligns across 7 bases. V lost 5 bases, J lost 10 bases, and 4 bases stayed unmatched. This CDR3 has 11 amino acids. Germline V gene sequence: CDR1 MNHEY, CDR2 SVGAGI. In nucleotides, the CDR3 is TGTGCCAGCAGTCGAGGACAGGACTACACCTTC. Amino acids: CASSRGQDYTF.

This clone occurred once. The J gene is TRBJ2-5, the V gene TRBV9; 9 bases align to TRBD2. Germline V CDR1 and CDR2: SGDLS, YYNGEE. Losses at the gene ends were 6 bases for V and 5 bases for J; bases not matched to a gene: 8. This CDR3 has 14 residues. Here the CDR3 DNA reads TGTGCCAGCACGGGCGGGGGGGCCCGGGAGACCCAGTACTTC. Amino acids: CASTGGGARETQYF. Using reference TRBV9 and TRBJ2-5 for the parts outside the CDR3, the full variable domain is DSGVTQTPKHLITATGQRVTLRCSPRSGDLSVYWYQQSLDQGLQFLIQYYNGEERAKGNILERFSAQQFPDLHSELNLSSLELGDSALYFCASTGGGARETQYFGPGTRLLVL.

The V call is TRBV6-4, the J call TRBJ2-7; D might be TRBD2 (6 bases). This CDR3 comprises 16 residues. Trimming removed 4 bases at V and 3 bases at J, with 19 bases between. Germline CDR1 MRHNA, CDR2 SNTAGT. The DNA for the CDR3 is TGTGCCAGCAGTGCACTCCGCAGGGACTTGGACTACGAGCAGTACTTC. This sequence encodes CASSALRRDLDYEQYF.

The CDR3 loop is CATSDPAGTGYEQFF. CDR3 nucleotides: TGTGCCACCAGTGACCCGGCCGGGACAGGCTATGAGCAGTTCTTC. This chain joins TRBV24-1 and TRBJ2-1; 8 positions match TRBD1. J was trimmed by 8 bases and V by 4 bases; bases with no gene match: 9. From germline, CDR1 is KGHDR and CDR2 SFDVKD. This CDR3 spans 15 amino acids.